This T cell receptor (beta chain) was documented in a study of T cell changes during pregnancy in multiple sclerosis. Assay used: immunoSEQ multiplex PCR; TCRdb lists only in-frame clones, some missing. The sample comprises some 30,000 clones, approximately 89% of which are singletons, and about 6.4% rests with the top ten. V shed 4 bases, J shed 3 bases, and the junction held 8 bases outside the gene matches. CDR1 is SEHNR, CDR2 FQNEAQ, per germline (reference sequence). The CDR3 has 16 residues. The clonotype originates from a female donor with multiple sclerosis, enrolled in a pregnancy study. This chain links TRBV7-9 with TRBJ2-4; TRBD1 agrees at 8 bases. The sequences come from CD8+ T cells from peripheral blood mononuclear cells, collected after pregnancy. CDR3 bases: TGTGCCAGCAGCTCGCCTGTGGGGACAGGCAAAAACATTCAGTACTTC. Its translation is CASSSPVGTGKNIQYF.